The 11 T cell receptor beta chains in this list originate from one sample, sequenced in a study of T-cell memory formation after mild COVID-19. TCRdb redid the calling of the 5' RACE reads with MiXCR, one entry per CDR3 protein. The sample lists a few hundred thousand distinct CDR3 sequences; about 22% were seen once. The sample comprised PBMCs or a T cell subset sorted from them (not recorded which). Receptors originate from an adult woman who had mild COVID-19 (a few samples of this study predate the infection). Cell type and time point are not known.

This clonotype was seen a single time. J is TRBJ1-1 and V is TRBV24-1; D is perhaps TRBD1 (6 bases). V shed 4 bases and J shed 13 bases, with 15 bases lying between them. The CDR3 contains 12 residues. Germline assignment: CDR1 KGHDR and CDR2 SFDVKD. This CDR3 is CATSDPTGRDFF. CDR3 DNA sequence: TGTGCCACCAGTGACCCGACAGGAAGGGATTTCTTT.

Ten or more counts support this clonotype. An end of the junction does not agree with germline; a read error may underlie this. The CDR3 DNA sequence: TGTGCCAGCAGCTTGGTCTACGATGAGCAGTTCTTC. The encoded protein is CASSLVYDEQFF. The chain combines TRBV11-1 with TRBJ2-1, with unresolved D. Germline V gene data show CDR1 as SGHAT and CDR2 as FQDESV (reference sequence). The CDR3 has 12 residues.

The chain combines TRBV20-1 with TRBJ2-5; D could derive from TRBD1 or TRBD2 (5 bases each). There are 12 residues in the CDR3. Trimming pared 5 bases from V and 1 base from J, leaving 8 bases between. Germline CDR1 is DFQATT and CDR2 is SNEGSKA (reference sequence). This chain's CDR3 is CSAGTFQETQYF. DNA of the CDR3: TGCAGTGCTGGGACGTTCCAAGAGACCCAGTACTTC.

The table lists this clonotype with a few counts. V is TRBV7-6 and J is TRBJ2-2, with 7 bases lining up with TRBD2. V was pared by 1 base and J by 1 base, with 3 bases of the junction left unmatched. The CDR3 runs 16 residues. Germline lookup yields CDR1 SGHVS and CDR2 FNYEAQ. The CDR3 DNA reads as TGTGCCAGCAGCTTAGTGGCTAGCGGGAACACCGGGGAGCTGTTTTTT. This sequence encodes CASSLVASGNTGELFF.

A few counts support this clonotype. CDR3 sequence reads: CASSYPLYEQYF. The DNA of the CDR3 is TGTGCCAGCAGTTACCCTCTCTACGAGCAGTACTTC. V usage is TRBV6-2 or TRBV6-3 and J usage is TRBJ2-7; D ambiguous. V lost 2 bases and J 3 bases, leaving 5 bases between the germline ends. Germline assignment: CDR1 MNHEY and CDR2 SVGEGT. The CDR3 loop spans 12 amino acids.

This clonotype occurred a few times. The rearrangement joins TRBV3-1 to TRBJ2-1, with 10 positions matching TRBD2. Losses at the gene ends were 4 bases for V and 5 bases for J; bases not matched to a gene: 5. This CDR3 contains 15 residues. Germline V lookup: CDR1 LGHDT, CDR2 YNNKEL (reference sequence). The CDR3 region is CASSPGLARNNEQFF. The CDR3 DNA follows: TGTGCCAGCAGCCCGGGACTAGCGAGGAACAATGAGCAGTTCTTC.

The V gene is TRBV10-3, the J gene TRBJ1-2; TRBD1 agrees at 9 bases. Looked up from germline, CDR1 is ENHRY and CDR2 is SYGVKD. With V trimmed by 3 bases and J by 5 bases, 7 bases remained unmatched. The CDR3 spans 15 residues. CDR3 sequence reads: CAISETAGQGYGYTF. The CDR3 DNA reads as TGTGCCATCAGTGAAACCGCAGGACAGGGGTATGGCTACACCTTC.

The rearrangement links TRBV6-6 to TRBJ2-1; TRBD1 matches 8 bases. CDR3 size: 15 residues. Germline values: CDR1 MNHNY, CDR2 SVGAGI (reference sequence). V lost 6 bases and J lost 5; bases outside the gene matches: 9. The CDR3 reads CASSHPRTGNNEQFF. The CDR3, as DNA: TGTGCCAGCAGCCACCCGAGGACAGGGAACAATGAGCAGTTCTTC.

The rearrangement links TRBV12-3 or TRBV12-4 to TRBJ2-7; D is possibly TRBD1 (6 bases). The V and J ends lost 1 base and 2 bases respectively, with 9 bases between them. There are 14 residues in the CDR3. The CDR3 DNA is TGTGCCAGCAGTTTAGGGACAGCCCCCTACGAGCAGTACTTC. Residues: CASSLGTAPYEQYF.

The chain uses TRBV7-9 and TRBJ1-2; 8 bases line up with TRBD1. There are 16 residues in the CDR3. V lost 3 bases, J lost 5 bases, and 11 bases stayed unmatched. Germline V gene lookup returns CDR1 SEHNR and CDR2 FQNEAQ (reference sequence). The CDR3 protein is CASSFLAGGAEYGYTF. CDR3 DNA sequence: TGTGCCAGCAGCTTTCTAGCAGGGGGCGCGGAATATGGCTACACCTTC.

This clonotype occurred a few times. This chain links TRBV6-2 or TRBV6-3 with TRBJ2-7; 11 nucleotides agree with TRBD1. Germline CDR1 MNHEY, CDR2 SVGEGT. The CDR3 runs 17 residues. V was clipped by 4 bases and J by 1 base; unmatched bases: 9. CDR3 nucleotide sequence: TGTGCCAGCAGTTCACCTCCGGGACAGGGGGTTTCCTACGAGCAGTACTTC. This translates into CASSSPPGQGVSYEQYF.